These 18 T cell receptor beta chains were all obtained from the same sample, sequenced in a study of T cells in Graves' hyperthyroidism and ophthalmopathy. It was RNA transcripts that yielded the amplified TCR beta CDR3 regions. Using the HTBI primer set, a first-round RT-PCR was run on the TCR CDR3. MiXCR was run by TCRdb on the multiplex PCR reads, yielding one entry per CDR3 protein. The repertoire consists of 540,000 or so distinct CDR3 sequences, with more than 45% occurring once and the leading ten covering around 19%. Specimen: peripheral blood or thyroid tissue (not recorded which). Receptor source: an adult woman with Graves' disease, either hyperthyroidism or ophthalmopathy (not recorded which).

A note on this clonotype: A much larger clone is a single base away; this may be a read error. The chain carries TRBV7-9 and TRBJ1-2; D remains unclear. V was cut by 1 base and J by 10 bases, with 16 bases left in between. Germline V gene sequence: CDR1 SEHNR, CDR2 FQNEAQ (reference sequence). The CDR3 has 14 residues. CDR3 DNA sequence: TGTGCCAGCAGCTTAGGCCGGGTCGTTTGGGACTACACCTTC. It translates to CASSLGRVVWDYTF.

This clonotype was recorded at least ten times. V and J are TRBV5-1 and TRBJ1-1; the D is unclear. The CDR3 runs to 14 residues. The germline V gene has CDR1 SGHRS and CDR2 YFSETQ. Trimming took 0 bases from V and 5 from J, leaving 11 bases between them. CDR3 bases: TGCGCCAGCAGCTTGGTTTCTCTGGGGACTGAAGCTTTCTTT. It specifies CASSLVSLGTEAFF.

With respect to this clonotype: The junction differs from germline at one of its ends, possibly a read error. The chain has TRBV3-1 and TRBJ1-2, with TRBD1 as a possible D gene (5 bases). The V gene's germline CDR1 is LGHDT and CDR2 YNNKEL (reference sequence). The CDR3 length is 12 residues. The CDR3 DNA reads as TGTGTCAGCAGCTACCGGGACGGTGGCTACACCTTC. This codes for CVSSYRDGGYTF.

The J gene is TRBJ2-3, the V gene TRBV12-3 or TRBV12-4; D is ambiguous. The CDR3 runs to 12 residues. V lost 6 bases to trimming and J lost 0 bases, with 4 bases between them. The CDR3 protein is CASSHSTDTQYF. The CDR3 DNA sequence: TGTGCCAGCAGCCATAGCACAGATACGCAGTATTTT.

CDR3 sequence: CASSQGRVLYTSSGNTIYF. The CDR3 nucleotides read TGTGCCAGCAGCCAAGGTCGGGTCCTGTACACGAGCTCTGGAAACACCATATATTTT. The chain employs TRBV7-2 and TRBJ1-3; D gene unclear. Germline CDR1 SGHTA, CDR2 FQGNSA. The CDR3 runs to 19 residues. The V gene lost 5 bases and the J gene lost 0 bases, with 23 bases spanning the gap. Full variable domain (remainder filled in from reference TRBV7-2 and TRBJ1-3): GAGVSQSPSNKVTEKGKDVELRCDPISGHTALYWYRQSLGQGLEFLIYFQGNSAPDKSGLPSDRFSAERTGGSVSTLTIQRTQQEDSAVYLCASSQGRVLYTSSGNTIYFGEGSWLTVV.

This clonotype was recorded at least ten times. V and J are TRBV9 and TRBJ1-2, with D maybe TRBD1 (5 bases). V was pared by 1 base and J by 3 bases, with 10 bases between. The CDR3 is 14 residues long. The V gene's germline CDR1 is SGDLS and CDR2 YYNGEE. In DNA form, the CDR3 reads TGTGCCAGCAGCGTAACTCCCAGGGACTATGGCTACACCTTC. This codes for CASSVTPRDYGYTF.

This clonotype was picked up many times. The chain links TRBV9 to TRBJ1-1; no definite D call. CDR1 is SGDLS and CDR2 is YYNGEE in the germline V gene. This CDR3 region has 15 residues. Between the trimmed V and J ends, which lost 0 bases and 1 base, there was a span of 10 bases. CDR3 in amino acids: CASSVEGKGNTEAFF. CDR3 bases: TGTGCCAGCAGCGTAGAAGGGAAGGGGAACACTGAAGCTTTCTTT.

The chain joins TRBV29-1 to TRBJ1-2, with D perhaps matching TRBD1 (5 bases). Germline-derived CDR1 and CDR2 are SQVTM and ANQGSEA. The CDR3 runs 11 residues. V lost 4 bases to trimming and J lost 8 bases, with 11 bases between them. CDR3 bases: TGCAGCGTTGTCCAGGGAGGAGGCTACACCTTC. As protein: CSVVQGGGYTF.

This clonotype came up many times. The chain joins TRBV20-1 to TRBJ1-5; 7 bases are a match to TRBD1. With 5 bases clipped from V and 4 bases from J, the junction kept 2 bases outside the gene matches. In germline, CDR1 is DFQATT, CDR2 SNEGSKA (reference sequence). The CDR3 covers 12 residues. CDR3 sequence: CSAYRGNQPQHF. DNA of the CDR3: TGCAGTGCTTACAGGGGTAATCAGCCCCAGCATTTT.

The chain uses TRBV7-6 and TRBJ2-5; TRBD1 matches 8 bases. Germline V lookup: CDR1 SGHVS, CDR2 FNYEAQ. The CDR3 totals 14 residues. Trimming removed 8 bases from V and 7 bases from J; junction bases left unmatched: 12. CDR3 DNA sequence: TGTGCCAGCGACCGGACAGGGACACGATCGACCCAGTACTTC. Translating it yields CASDRTGTRSTQYF.

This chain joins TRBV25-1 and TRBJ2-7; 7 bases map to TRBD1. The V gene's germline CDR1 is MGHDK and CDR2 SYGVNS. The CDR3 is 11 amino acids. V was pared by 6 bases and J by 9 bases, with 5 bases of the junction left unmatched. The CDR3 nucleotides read TGTGCCAGCAGCCGCGACAGGGCGCAGTACTTC. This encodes CASSRDRAQYF.

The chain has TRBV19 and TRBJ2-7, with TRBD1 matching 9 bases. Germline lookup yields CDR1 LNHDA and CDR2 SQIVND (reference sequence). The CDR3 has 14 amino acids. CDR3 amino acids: CAVKWDRASYEQYF. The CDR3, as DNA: TGTGCTGTAAAATGGGACAGGGCATCCTACGAGCAGTACTTC.

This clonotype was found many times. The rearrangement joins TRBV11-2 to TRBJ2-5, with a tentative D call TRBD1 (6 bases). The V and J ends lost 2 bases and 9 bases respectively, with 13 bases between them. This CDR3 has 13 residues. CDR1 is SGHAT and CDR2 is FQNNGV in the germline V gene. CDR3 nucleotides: TGTGCCAGCAGCTTACAAACAGGGTCGTCCCAGTACTTC. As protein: CASSLQTGSSQYF.

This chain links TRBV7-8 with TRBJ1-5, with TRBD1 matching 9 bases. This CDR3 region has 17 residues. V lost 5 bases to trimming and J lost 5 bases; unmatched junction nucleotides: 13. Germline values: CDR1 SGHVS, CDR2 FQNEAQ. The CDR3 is CASSKDPGQGTDQPQHF. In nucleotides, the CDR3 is TGTGCCAGCAGCAAAGACCCGGGACAGGGCACGGATCAGCCCCAGCATTTT.

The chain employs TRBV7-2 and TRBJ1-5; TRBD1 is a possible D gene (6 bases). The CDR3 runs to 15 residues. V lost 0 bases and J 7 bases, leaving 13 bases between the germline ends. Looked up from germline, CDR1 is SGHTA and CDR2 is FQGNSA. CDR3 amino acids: CASSLASGAPQPQHF. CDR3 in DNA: TGTGCCAGCAGCTTAGCGTCAGGGGCCCCCCAGCCCCAGCATTTT.

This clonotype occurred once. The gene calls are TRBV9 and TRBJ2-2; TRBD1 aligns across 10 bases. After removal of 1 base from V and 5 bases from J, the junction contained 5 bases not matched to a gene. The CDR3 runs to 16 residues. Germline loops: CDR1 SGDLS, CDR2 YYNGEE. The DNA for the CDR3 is TGTGCCAGCAGCGTAACACCGGGACAGGGGACCGGGGAGCTGTTTTTT. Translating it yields CASSVTPGQGTGELFF.

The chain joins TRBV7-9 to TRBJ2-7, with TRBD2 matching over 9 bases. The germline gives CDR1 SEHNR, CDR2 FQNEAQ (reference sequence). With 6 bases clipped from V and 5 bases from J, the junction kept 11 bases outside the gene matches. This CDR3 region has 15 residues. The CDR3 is CASSSRIAGANEQYF. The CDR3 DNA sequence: TGTGCCAGCAGTTCCCGAATAGCGGGAGCCAACGAGCAGTACTTC.

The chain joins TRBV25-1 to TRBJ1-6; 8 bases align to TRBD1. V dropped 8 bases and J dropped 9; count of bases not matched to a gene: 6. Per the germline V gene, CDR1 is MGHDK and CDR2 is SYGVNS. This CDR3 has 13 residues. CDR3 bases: TGTGCCAGCGCCGGACAGGGCAGTTCACCCCTCCACTTT. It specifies CASAGQGSSPLHF.